Listed here are 2 T cell receptor beta chains from one sample, sequenced in a study of CD8+CD57+ T cells in acquired aplastic anemia. Flow cytometry had shown expanded CD8+CD57+ cells in the patients chosen for sequencing. It was genomic DNA that served as the template for profiling TCR beta VDJ and CDR3. TCRdb redid the calling of the reads with MiXCR, one entry per CDR3 protein. The table shows approximately 190,000 distinct CDR3 sequences, with approximately 50% occurring only once. The sequenced sample consisted of sorted CD4+, CD8+, or CD8+CD57+ T cells (not recorded which) from PBMCs. The source of these receptors is a human donor with aplastic anemia.

This clonotype was seen many times. The chain recombines TRBV6-1 with TRBJ1-2; D perhaps matches TRBD1 (5 bases). CDR1 is MNHNS and CDR2 is SASEGT in the germline V gene. The CDR3 is 13 residues long. V shed 6 bases and J shed 3 bases, with 11 bases lying between them. Here the CDR3 reads CASRLMTDYGYTF. The CDR3 nucleotides are TGTGCCAGCAGACTGATGACAGACTATGGCTACACCTTC.

The chain links TRBV29-1 to TRBJ1-5; the match to TRBD1 covers 8 bases. Trimming took 6 bases from V and 2 from J; bases not matched to a gene: 3. Germline-derived CDR1 and CDR2 are SQVTM and ANQGSEA. CDR3 length: 13 amino acids. CDR3 coding DNA: TGCAGCGTCCAGGGACAGGGCAATCAGCCCCAGCATTTT. It is translated as CSVQGQGNQPQHF.